Presented here are 5 T cell receptor beta chains from one specimen sequenced in a study of shared clonotypes between healthy human individuals. TCRdb's table, derived via immunoSEQ multiplex PCR, lists solely in-frame clones and lacks some. The sample carries 2,500,000 or so clones, 85% to 95% recorded once. The sample taken for sequencing was naive CD4+ T cells from PBMCs. Subset: CD45RA+ positively selected. Receptors were obtained from a man between 18 and 35 years old in good health. Some clones in this sample may be carry-over from other donors' samples.

The chain carries TRBV6-5 and TRBJ2-3, with unresolved D. Trimming pared 6 bases from V and 3 bases from J, leaving 10 bases between. CDR1 is MNHEY and CDR2 is SVGAGI in the germline V gene. This CDR3 has 13 amino acids. Here the CDR3 reads CASRESGTDTQYF. The CDR3 region has the DNA TGTGCCAGCAGAGAGAGTGGTACAGATACGCAGTATTTT.

Turning to this clone: One junction end does not reproduce the germline sequence, and a read error may be involved. Written as DNA, the CDR3 is TGTACCAGCAAGCAGGGGTCCTACGAGCAGTACTTC. Translation gives CTSKQGSYEQYF. V is TRBV28 and J is TRBJ2-7; the D gene is possibly TRBD1 (6 bases). The CDR3 consists of 12 residues. Looked up from germline, CDR1 is MDHEN and CDR2 is SYDVKM.

The chain couples TRBV6-6 to TRBJ1-1; D is unclear. Looked up from germline, CDR1 is MNHNY and CDR2 is SVGAGI (reference sequence). V lost 6 bases, J lost 1 base, and 12 bases lay in between. The CDR3 consists of 14 residues. The CDR3 sequence is CASRGSGRNTEAFF. The CDR3 DNA reads TGTGCCAGCAGGGGCTCAGGAAGGAACACTGAAGCTTTCTTT.

This clone has only a few counts. The chain is built from TRBV28 and TRBJ1-1; D not resolved. Germline-derived CDR1 and CDR2 are MDHEN and SYDVKM. Trimming shortened V by 2 bases and J by 11 bases, and 15 bases separated the two germline ends. The CDR3 spans 13 residues. Here the CDR3 DNA reads TGTGCCAGCAGTTTACCCGCCTCGGGATGGGCTTTCTTT. It is translated as CASSLPASGWAFF.

Written as DNA, the CDR3 is TGTGCCAGCAGCTTACGACCCCGGCAAGGGTCGGATACGCAGTATTTT. Protein sequence: CASSLRPRQGSDTQYF. This sequence joins TRBV7-3 and TRBJ2-3; D call uncertain. This CDR3 spans 16 amino acids. CDR1 SGHTA and CDR2 FQGTGA come from the germline V gene. V was clipped by 2 bases and J by 6 bases, with 18 bases between them. Drawing the rest from reference TRBV7-3 and TRBJ2-3, the complete variable domain is GAGVSQTPSNKVTEKGKYVELRCDPISGHTALYWYRQSLGQGPEFLIYFQGTGAADDSGLPNDRFFAVRPEGSVSTLKIQRTERGDSAVYLCASSLRPRQGSDTQYFGPGTRLTVL.